This T cell receptor (beta chain) is from a study of cytomegalovirus exposure and HLA in healthy donors. The PCR was carried out with 60 Vbeta primers and 13 Jbeta primers. TCRdb keeps only in-frame clones here, not all; method: immunoSEQ multiplex PCR. The sample includes about 110,000 clones, approximately 86% of them seen just once. V dropped 2 bases and J dropped 5 bases, with 15 bases sitting between them. In germline, CDR1 is ENHRY, CDR2 SYGVKD. This CDR3 has 15 amino acids. Regarding the study as a whole: Across HLA loci, a later analysis found differing TCR association rates, with DRB1 most and HLA-C fewest. In a later analysis, TCR beta V- and J-gene trimming showed a link to a missense DCLRE1C variant. Looking again later, the authors saw that most CMV-associated TCR beta chains seemed HLA-restricted. CMV serostatus was the only recorded immune exposure for donors.

About this clone: Its target is not known.

The sample taken for sequencing was PBMCs. The clonotype comes from a man aged 18 to 30 in good health and CMV-seronegative. The J gene is TRBJ1-2, the V gene TRBV10-3; a possible D gene is TRBD1 (5 bases). The CDR3 here is CAISEEPGTVYGYTF. The DNA for the CDR3 is TGTGCCATCAGTGAGGAGCCAGGGACTGTGTATGGCTACACCTTC.